Listed below are T cell receptor beta chains from one sample, sequenced in a study of OX40 agonist ivuxolimab in advanced cancers. Some clones are missing from TCRdb's copy, which holds only in-frame ones; the method was immunoSEQ multiplex PCR. The sample lists fewer than 75,000 clones, more than 70% occurring once. Sequencing was performed on CD4+ or CD8+ T cells sorted from blood, taken in a trial of the OX40 agonist ivuxolimab. The receptors were sampled from an adult with an advanced solid tumor such as melanoma, head and neck, liver or kidney cancer. The CDR3 runs from the conserved cysteine through the conserved F or W. A D gene is named only where the DNA matches it firmly. Clone size is given for some rows only: seen once, a few or many times, or a class if the clone is expanded.

v_call	d_call	clone_size	j_call	cdr3_nt	cdr3_aa
TRBV30	TRBD1	-	TRBJ1-2	TGTGCCTGGAGCACGGGACAGGGGGATGGCTACACCTTC	CAWSTGQGDGYTF
TRBV10-1	TRBD2	-	TRBJ2-7	TGCGCCAGCAAGGGGACTAGCGGGAGGCCTCCCTACGAGCAGTACTTC	CASKGTSGRPPYEQYF
TRBV5-8	-	-	TRBJ2-7	TGTGCCAGCAGCTTGGGGACAATTGGCTACGAGCAGTACTTC	CASSLGTIGYEQYF
TRBV10-3	TRBD2	-	TRBJ2-7	TGTGCCATCAGACCGGGACTAGAATCTGACGAGCAGTACTTC	CAIRPGLESDEQYF
TRBV5-1	TRBD2	once	TRBJ2-3	TGCGCCAGCAGCCCGGGACTAGCGGGGGGAGGCGGCACAGATACGCAGTATTTT	CASSPGLAGGGGTDTQYF
TRBV7-6	-	-	TRBJ2-7	TGTGCCAGCAGCTTAGGGTATGGCGAGCAGTACTTC	CASSLGYGEQYF
TRBV27	TRBD2	-	TRBJ2-1	TGTGCCAGCAGTGCTACCGGGACTACCAATGAGCAGTTCTTC	CASSATGTTNEQFF
TRBV19	TRBD1	-	TRBJ1-1	TGTGCCAGTAGATTGACAGGGATTAACACTGAAGCTTTCTTT	CASRLTGINTEAFF
TRBV30	TRBD2	few	TRBJ2-7	TGTGCCTGGCATACGGGCGGGAGGGTGAGCGAGCAGTACTTC	CAWHTGGRVSEQYF
TRBV19	-	-	TRBJ2-5	TGTGCCAGTAGTATAGGCGGGATAGAGACCCAGTACTTC	CASSIGGIETQYF
TRBV5-8	-	-	TRBJ2-5	TGTGCCAGCAGCTTGGCAGAGCTCCAAGAGACCCAGTACTTC	CASSLAELQETQYF
TRBV13	-	once	TRBJ2-1	TGTGCCAGCAGCTCCCCGGGACTCTCCTACAATGAGCAGTTCTTC	CASSSPGLSYNEQFF
TRBV7-2	-	-	TRBJ1-1	TGTGCCAGCAGCCGAGTAAGGGGGGTCGTGAACACTGAAGCTTTCTTT	CASSRVRGVVNTEAFF
TRBV5-5	TRBD1	-	TRBJ1-1	TGTGCCAGCAGCTTGGCCCGGGACAGTCAAGCTTTCTTT	CASSLARDSQAFF
TRBV7-3	-	once	TRBJ1-6	TGTGCCAGCAGCTACGACCGGAATTCACCCCTCCACTTT	CASSYDRNSPLHF
TRBV5-5	TRBD1	-	TRBJ2-5	TGTGCCAGCAGCTCCCGAATGACAGGGGGCAGAGAGACCCAGTACTTC	CASSSRMTGGRETQYF
TRBV4-1	-	-	TRBJ2-4	TGCGCCAGCAGCCAAGAAGGACACCTAGCCAAAAACATTCAGTACTTC	CASSQEGHLAKNIQYF
TRBV5-1	TRBD2	-	TRBJ2-3	TGCGCCAGCAGCTTTAGGACTAGCGGGGGGTCTAGCACAGATACGCAGTATTTT	CASSFRTSGGSSTDTQYF
TRBV28	-	-	TRBJ1-2	TGTGCCAGCAGTCTGAGTGCTTTGGCCCTGCCGAGCTACACCTTC	CASSLSALALPSYTF
TRBV15	-	-	TRBJ2-1	TGTGCCACCAAGTGGGGGAATGAGCAGTTCTTC	CATKWGNEQFF
TRBV7-8	TRBD2	-	TRBJ2-1	TGTGCCAGCAGCTTACCGCTAGCGGGGGGCTCCTACAATGAGCAGTTCTTC	CASSLPLAGGSYNEQFF
TRBV7-2	TRBD2	once	TRBJ2-5	TGTGCCAGCAGCTTAGCGTCTAGCGGGATTCAAGAGACCCAGTACTTC	CASSLASSGIQETQYF
TRBV18	TRBD1	-	TRBJ1-5	TGTGCCAGCTCACTACAGGGGTTCAGCAATCAGCCCCAGCATTTT	CASSLQGFSNQPQHF
TRBV2	-	once	TRBJ2-7	TGTGCCAGCTCATCACCGTTGACCTACGAGCAGTACTTC	CASSSPLTYEQYF
TRBV20-1	-	-	TRBJ2-5	TGCAGTGCTGAGCCACAAGAGACCCAGTACTTC	CSAEPQETQYF
TRBV11-3	TRBD2	-	TRBJ2-1	TGTGCCAGCAGCTCTCGGAGGGGACTAGCCGACAATGAGCAGTTCTTC	CASSSRRGLADNEQFF
TRBV5-1	-	-	TRBJ2-7	TGCGCCAGCAGCCGAGGGACTGATTACGAGCAGTACTTC	CASSRGTDYEQYF
TRBV28	-	-	TRBJ2-1	TGTGCCAGCAGTTTGAGCTACAATGAGCAGTTCTTC	CASSLSYNEQFF
TRBV9	-	-	TRBJ2-2	TGTGCCAGCAGCGTAGACCCCCAAACCGGGGAGCTGTTTTTT	CASSVDPQTGELFF
TRBV6-5	-	-	TRBJ2-7	TGTGCCAGCAGTTACTCGAGGGGCTCCTACGAGCAGTACTTC	CASSYSRGSYEQYF
TRBV28	-	-	TRBJ2-1	TGTGCCAGCAGTGAAACGCACAATGAGCAGTTCTTC	CASSETHNEQFF
TRBV19	TRBD1	once	TRBJ2-1	TGTGCCAGTAGCCGGGACAGGGGGCTCAATGAGCAGTTCTTC	CASSRDRGLNEQFF
TRBV6-1	TRBD1	-	TRBJ1-2	TGTGCCAGCAGTGATGCGACAGGGGGCCTCTATGGCTACACCTTC	CASSDATGGLYGYTF
TRBV9	-	few	TRBJ2-3	TGTGCCAGCAGCCCCGGGACAATACGCACAGATACGCAGTATTTT	CASSPGTIRTDTQYF
TRBV28	-	-	TRBJ1-4	TGTGCCAGCAGTTCGGGAGGATCCGAAAAACTGTTTTTT	CASSSGGSEKLFF
TRBV5-5	TRBD1	-	TRBJ2-1	TGTGCCAGCAGCTCCCGACAGGGCCTGTCTCCCTACAATGAGCAGTTCTTC	CASSSRQGLSPYNEQFF
TRBV5-4	-	-	TRBJ1-1	TGTGCCAGCAGCCCCAGGGCGGGGAACACTGAAGCTTTCTTT	CASSPRAGNTEAFF
TRBV25-1	-	-	TRBJ1-2	TGTGCCAGCAGTGAGGCCGGGACCTATGGCTACACCTTC	CASSEAGTYGYTF
TRBV5-1	-	-	TRBJ2-2	TGCGCCAGCAGCTTGGGACAGAACACCGGGGAGCTGTTTTTT	CASSLGQNTGELFF
TRBV7-2	-	-	TRBJ1-2	TGTGCCAGCAGCTTAGCGAGGCCCTCTTCCTATGGCTACACCTTC	CASSLARPSSYGYTF
TRBV5-1	TRBD1	-	TRBJ1-2	TGCGCCAGCAGCTCAGATACAGGGGCCCCCTATGGCTACACCTTC	CASSSDTGAPYGYTF
TRBV4-1	-	-	TRBJ2-7	TGCGCCAGCAGCCAAGATGGGCAGGGGTGGGGCGAGCAGTACTTC	CASSQDGQGWGEQYF
TRBV7-2	-	few	TRBJ2-3	TGTGCCAGCAGCTTAAACACCCCACGGACAGATACGCAGTATTTT	CASSLNTPRTDTQYF
TRBV19	-	-	TRBJ2-2	TGTGCCAGTACCAATTACGGGGAGCTGTTTTTT	CASTNYGELFF
TRBV28	-	-	TRBJ2-7	TGTGCCAGCAGTTTTTCCCCTCGGGAGCAGTACTTC	CASSFSPREQYF
TRBV9	TRBD1	-	TRBJ1-2	TGTGCCAGCAGCGTAGCTGACAGGGGGGACTATGGCTACACCTTC	CASSVADRGDYGYTF
TRBV4-1	TRBD1	-	TRBJ2-2	TGCGCCAGCAGCCAAGATCCCTGGACAGGATCCGGGGAGCTGTTTTTT	CASSQDPWTGSGELFF
TRBV2	TRBD2	-	TRBJ2-5	TGTGCCAGCAGTGCAACCTCTAGCGGGAAGGAGACCCAGTACTTC	CASSATSSGKETQYF
TRBV5-1	TRBD1	-	TRBJ1-2	TGCGCCAGCAGCTTGGGGGGACAGTACCACTATGGCTACACCTTC	CASSLGGQYHYGYTF
TRBV28	-	-	TRBJ2-1	TGTGCCAGCACCTCTCCCAGCGTAACTAGACCGTTCTTC	CASTSPSVTRPFF
TRBV18	-	-	TRBJ2-1	TGTGCCAGCTCACCGGACCCGGTGGGCGATGTGCAGTTCTTC	CASSPDPVGDVQFF
TRBV6-1	-	-	TRBJ1-5	TGTGCCAGCAGCAGCCGGGACGCAAGCAATCAGCCCCAGCATTTT	CASSSRDASNQPQHF
TRBV11-3	-	once	TRBJ2-1	TGTGCCAGCAGCCCGGGACTGTTCTATGAGCAGTTCTTC	CASSPGLFYEQFF
TRBV7-2	-	few	TRBJ2-7	TGTGCCAGCAGCTTATTTTCACGCGAGCAGTACTTC	CASSLFSREQYF
TRBV7-9	TRBD1	-	TRBJ2-3	TGTGCCAGCAGTACCGACAGGGGACAGACAGATACGCAGTATTTT	CASSTDRGQTDTQYF
TRBV18	TRBD2	-	TRBJ2-5	TGTGCCAGCTCACCACTAGCGGGAGTACCGGAGACCCAGTACTTC	CASSPLAGVPETQYF
TRBV5-1	TRBD1	-	TRBJ1-1	TGCGCCAGCAGCTTGGGGACAGGGGTAGTCACTGAAGCTTTCTTT	CASSLGTGVVTEAFF
TRBV10-3	TRBD2	-	TRBJ2-3	TGTGCCATCAGTCCCTGGACTAGCGGGAGCACAGATACGCAGTATTTT	CAISPWTSGSTDTQYF
TRBV30	TRBD1	-	TRBJ2-2	TGTGCCTGGAGGGAGGGACAGGGCAGCGGGGAGCTGTTTTTT	CAWREGQGSGELFF
TRBV2	-	-	TRBJ2-2	TGTGCCAGCAGTGCCAACAGGGCGAACACCGGGGAGCTGTTTTTT	CASSANRANTGELFF